This T cell receptor beta chain emerged from a study of cytomegalovirus exposure and HLA in healthy donors. Findings of the study overall: TCR beta sequences reportedly predicted most subjects' HLA-A and HLA-B alleles accurately. The classifier reportedly diagnosed cytomegalovirus status with high specificity and sensitivity. Among the sequence variants, a highly shared cluster was likely an artifact of sequencing.

PCR primers comprised 60 Vbeta and 13 Jbeta primers. Clones were read by immunoSEQ multiplex PCR, and TCRdb kept only the in-frame ones, dropping some. In the table there are fewer than 150,000 clones, roughly 80% of which are singletons. Concerning this clone: Its antigen is not known.

The CDR3 runs to 15 residues. Trimming left V 2 bases short and J 0 bases short, with 9 bases between. Per the germline V gene, CDR1 is SGHRS and CDR2 is YFSETQ. This sequence joins TRBV5-1 and TRBJ2-1, with D unclear. The sequence was obtained from a man aged 50 to 59 in good health and CMV-seronegative. Specimen: PBMCs. The CDR3 is CASSLTPNSYNEQFF. In DNA, the CDR3 is TGCGCCAGCAGCTTAACCCCTAACTCCTACAATGAGCAGTTCTTC.